These 25 T cell receptor beta chains came from one sample sequenced in a study of T cells after yellow fever vaccination. TCRdb fed the 5' RACE reads into MiXCR, producing one record per CDR3 protein. The top ten clones hold approximately 16% of a sample with 300,000 to 450,000 distinct CDR3 sequences, roughly 8.3% of them seen once. Sequenced material: PBMCs, taken about 49 days after the first yellow fever vaccination. The receptors were sampled from a man aged 18 to 29 who received the YFV17D yellow fever vaccine.

This clonotype occurred a few times. V gene TRBV7-9 combines with J gene TRBJ1-3; D remains unclear. CDR3 length equals 15 residues. Germline V gene data show CDR1 as SEHNR and CDR2 as FQNEAQ (reference sequence). Deletions cut 1 base from V and 1 base from J, with 8 bases between. In nucleotides, the CDR3 is TGTGCCAGCAGCTTAGGTGGCAGTTCTGGAAACACCATATATTTT. Translating gives CASSLGGSSGNTIYF.

The chain couples TRBV4-1 to TRBJ2-3, with D possibly TRBD2 on 5 matching bases. CDR3 length: 14 residues. V was clipped by 1 base and J by 6 bases, with 11 bases between them. The germline gives CDR1 MGHRA, CDR2 YSYEKL. CDR3 nucleotides: TGCGCCAGCAGCCAAGTACTAGAGGGTGATACGCAGTATTTT. This gives the protein CASSQVLEGDTQYF.

The chain is built from TRBV28 and TRBJ1-2; D may be TRBD1 (6 bases). CDR3 length equals 16 residues. CDR1 and CDR2 (germline): MDHEN, SYDVKM. V was shortened by 3 bases and J by 3 bases, with 17 bases between the two germline ends. This CDR3 reads CASSFLRGARDYGYTF. CDR3 coding DNA: TGTGCCAGCAGTTTCTTACGGGGGGCGCGCGACTATGGCTACACCTTC.

The gene calls are TRBV7-3 and TRBJ2-3; 10 nucleotides line up with TRBD2. Germline CDR1 and CDR2: SGHTA and FQGTGA. The CDR3 length is 14 residues. V was pared by 7 bases and J by 5 bases, with 6 bases of the junction left unmatched. The CDR3 DNA sequence: TGTGCCAGCACCGTAGCGGGGGGCATAGATACGCAGTATTTT. It is translated as CASTVAGGIDTQYF.

This clonotype appeared a few times. This sequence joins TRBV20-1 and TRBJ1-4; 11 nucleotides agree with TRBD1. The J segment lost 8 bases and the V segment lost 7 bases, leaving 15 bases of the junction unmatched. CDR3 length: 16 residues. Germline CDR1 DFQATT, CDR2 SNEGSKA (reference sequence). DNA for the CDR3: TGCAGTGGACTACCGGGACAGGGGGGACCAACGGAAAAACTGTTTTTT. Its translation: CSGLPGQGGPTEKLFF.

The chain employs TRBV9 and TRBJ1-5; D unresolved. Germline CDR1 is SGDLS and CDR2 is YYNGEE. V was trimmed by 1 base and J by 4 bases, leaving 6 bases between them. The CDR3 spans 13 residues. Here the CDR3 DNA reads TGTGCCAGCAGCGTAACAGTAAATCAGCCCCAGCATTTT. Translation gives CASSVTVNQPQHF.

The chain recombines TRBV12-3 or TRBV12-4 with TRBJ2-1, with 8 nucleotides matching TRBD2. The CDR3 contains 14 residues. J gave up 5 bases and V 5 bases, and 5 bases lay outside the gene matches. The CDR3 reads CASSAGLDDNEQFF. Here the CDR3 DNA reads TGTGCCAGCAGTGCGGGACTAGATGACAATGAGCAGTTCTTC.

This clonotype was picked up a small number of times. The chain links TRBV28 to TRBJ2-5; TRBD1 or TRBD2 may be the D gene (5 bases each). The V gene's germline CDR1 is MDHEN and CDR2 SYDVKM. The V end lost 5 bases, the J end lost 5 bases, and 15 bases lay between the germline ends. This CDR3 has 14 amino acids. CDR3 region: CASSGVTWGETQYF. The CDR3 DNA reads as TGTGCCAGCAGTGGGGTTACTTGGGGGGAGACCCAGTACTTC.

This clonotype has only a few counts. CDR3: CSAPYSHKNIQYF. The CDR3 nucleotides read TGCAGTGCTCCCTACTCACACAAAAACATTCAGTACTTC. This chain connects TRBV20-1 to TRBJ2-4; D is undetermined. This CDR3 has 13 residues. V shed 5 bases and J shed 3 bases, with 11 bases lying between them. CDR1 and CDR2 from the germline V gene are DFQATT and SNEGSKA (reference sequence).

This clonotype has more than one count but fewer than ten. This chain uses TRBV12-3 or TRBV12-4 with TRBJ2-6; either TRBD1 or TRBD2 may supply D (6 bases each). V dropped 6 bases and J dropped 1 base, with 10 bases sitting between them. This CDR3 is 15 amino acids long. In nucleotides, the CDR3 is TGTGCCAGCAGCTGGAGGGGGTCTGGGGCCAACGTCCTGACTTTC. This sequence encodes CASSWRGSGANVLTF.

Only a few counts were recorded for this clonotype. The rearrangement links TRBV12-3 or TRBV12-4 to TRBJ2-5; 8 bases map to TRBD2. Trimming removed 5 bases from V and 5 bases from J; junction bases left unmatched: 7. CDR3 size: 14 residues. DNA for the CDR3: TGTGCCAGCAGTCCTCTGACTAGCGCGGAGACCCAGTACTTC. Translating it yields CASSPLTSAETQYF.

The chain carries TRBV29-1 and TRBJ2-5; D is perhaps TRBD1 (6 bases). There are 14 residues in the CDR3. V was trimmed by 2 bases and J by 4 bases, leaving 14 bases between them. CDR1 and CDR2 (germline): SQVTM, ANQGSEA. The CDR3: CSVEPRKGGETQYF. CDR3 DNA sequence: TGCAGCGTTGAACCGAGGAAAGGGGGAGAGACCCAGTACTTC. Together with reference TRBV29-1 and TRBJ2-5, the CDR3 gives the full variable domain: SAVISQKPSRDICQRGTSLTIQCQVDSQVTMMFWYRQQPGQSLTLIATANQGSEATYESGFVIDKFPISRPNLTFSTLTVSNMSPEDSSIYLCSVEPRKGGETQYFGPGTRLLVL.

This clonotype was counted only a few times. The rearrangement uses TRBV7-9 and TRBJ2-1; TRBD2 aligns across 14 bases. The germline V gene has CDR1 SEHNR and CDR2 FQNEAQ (reference sequence). Trimming removed 5 bases from V and 6 bases from J; junction bases left unmatched: 3. There are 15 residues in the CDR3. Here the CDR3 reads CASSMTSGGANEQFF. DNA for the CDR3: TGTGCCAGCAGCATGACTAGCGGGGGGGCCAATGAGCAGTTCTTC.

This clonotype has a handful of counts. V usage is TRBV2 and J usage is TRBJ2-5; tentative D call: TRBD2 (6 bases). Germline V gene sequence: CDR1 SNHLY, CDR2 FYNNEI. The V gene lost 5 bases and the J gene lost 3 bases, with 16 bases spanning the gap. The CDR3 spans 15 residues. The chain's CDR3 is CASSLDIGEEETQYF. The CDR3 nucleotides are TGTGCCAGCAGTCTGGACATAGGGGAGGAAGAGACCCAGTACTTC.

There are many counts of this clonotype. The chain is built from TRBV12-3 or TRBV12-4 and TRBJ2-1, with 8 bases that match TRBD1. Trimming at V came to 3 bases and at J to 5 bases, leaving 3 bases not matched to a gene. The CDR3 is 14 amino acids. CDR3 coding DNA: TGTGCCAGCAGTTTCAGGGGGCTCGACAATGAGCAGTTCTTC. Translated, it gives CASSFRGLDNEQFF.

The sample holds a few counts of this clonotype. CDR3 DNA sequence: TGCAGTGCGCCTAGGGGGGGATCCTACGAGCAGTACTTC. Translating gives CSAPRGGSYEQYF. The V and J genes are TRBV20-1 and TRBJ2-7; D might be TRBD2 (7 bases). V was clipped by 6 bases and J by 1 base, with 13 bases between them. The CDR3 has 13 residues. The germline V gene encodes CDR1 DFQATT and CDR2 SNEGSKA (reference sequence).

The CDR3 coding sequence is TGTGCCAGCAGTTACCTGGAGGGCTACACCTTC. Residues: CASSYLEGYTF. The chain couples TRBV6-6 to TRBJ1-2; D remains ambiguous. The CDR3 consists of 11 residues. Germline V gives CDR1 MNHNY, CDR2 SVGAGI (reference sequence). Trimming removed 2 bases at V and 8 bases at J, with 6 bases between.

This clonotype showed up just a few times. The chain combines TRBV18 with TRBJ2-1; D perhaps matches TRBD1 (6 bases). CDR3 size: 16 residues. The V gene's germline CDR1 is KGHSH and CDR2 LQKENI. Trimming took 3 bases from V and 7 from J, leaving 19 bases between them. The CDR3 DNA is TGTGCCAGCTCACCCCTCACAGGGAACACAATAAATGAGCAGTTCTTC. Protein sequence: CASSPLTGNTINEQFF.

This rearrangement joins TRBV7-2 to TRBJ1-1; D gene ambiguous. Trimming cost V 1 base and J 9 bases, with 18 bases left between them. The CDR3 runs to 15 residues. Germline assignment: CDR1 SGHTA and CDR2 FQGNSA. As DNA, the CDR3 is TGTGCCAGCAGCTTAGTAACGAACCCGGACGCCAAAGCTTTCTTT. This translates into CASSLVTNPDAKAFF.

Only a few counts were recorded for this clonotype. J is TRBJ2-7 and V is TRBV4-1, with D possibly called TRBD1 or TRBD2 (5 bases each). V lost 5 bases and J lost 1, with 12 bases in between. The CDR3 is 14 residues long. CDR1 MGHRA and CDR2 YSYEKL come from the germline V gene. Written as DNA, the CDR3 is TGCGCCAGCAGCTTCGAGGGGCGATCCTACGAGCAGTACTTC. It specifies CASSFEGRSYEQYF.

This clonotype was picked up a small number of times. J is TRBJ1-1 and V is TRBV5-4, with a tentative D call TRBD1 (5 bases). The CDR3 is 16 residues long. Germline CDR1 reads SGHNT; CDR2 reads YYREEE (reference sequence). Trimming removed 4 bases at V and 4 bases at J, with 20 bases between. The CDR3 spells CASSPRGGGEVTEAFF. The CDR3 DNA follows: TGTGCCAGCAGCCCCCGCGGGGGGGGGGAGGTCACTGAAGCTTTCTTT.

This rearrangement joins TRBV28 to TRBJ2-3, with D unresolved. Germline CDR1 reads MDHEN; CDR2 reads SYDVKM. Deletions cut 7 bases from V and 2 bases from J, with 16 bases between. The CDR3 covers 15 residues. The CDR3 region has the DNA TGTGCCAGCACCCTCGGAGAATTTTCCACAGATACGCAGTATTTT. Translated: CASTLGEFSTDTQYF.

The chain uses TRBV5-8 and TRBJ1-6; perhaps TRBD1 as D (5 bases). This CDR3 contains 17 residues. The ends were cut back, 0 bases at V and 2 bases at J, with 12 bases in the middle. The germline V gene has CDR1 SGHTS and CDR2 YDEGEE. For the CDR3, the DNA is TGTGCCAGCAGCTTGGCCTCCGGGACCGCCTATAATTCACCCCTCCACTTT. Translating gives CASSLASGTAYNSPLHF.

The rearrangement uses TRBV7-2 and TRBJ1-3; 9 nucleotides align to TRBD1. The CDR3 length is 14 residues. Unmatched junction bases numbered 4, after V lost 6 bases and J lost 4 bases. CDR1 and CDR2 from the germline V gene are SGHTA and FQGNSA. The CDR3, as DNA: TGTGCCAGCAGACGGGACAGGGCGGGAAACACCATATATTTT. Its translation: CASRRDRAGNTIYF.

This clonotype was found a few times. V and J are TRBV9 and TRBJ1-3; 8 bases are shared with TRBD1. The CDR3 is made up of 16 amino acids. V lost 3 bases and J lost 0; bases outside the gene matches: 5. The V gene's germline CDR1 is SGDLS and CDR2 YYNGEE. CDR3: CASSARQGISGNTIYF. Here the CDR3 DNA reads TGTGCCAGCAGCGCAAGACAGGGGATCTCTGGAAACACCATATATTTT.